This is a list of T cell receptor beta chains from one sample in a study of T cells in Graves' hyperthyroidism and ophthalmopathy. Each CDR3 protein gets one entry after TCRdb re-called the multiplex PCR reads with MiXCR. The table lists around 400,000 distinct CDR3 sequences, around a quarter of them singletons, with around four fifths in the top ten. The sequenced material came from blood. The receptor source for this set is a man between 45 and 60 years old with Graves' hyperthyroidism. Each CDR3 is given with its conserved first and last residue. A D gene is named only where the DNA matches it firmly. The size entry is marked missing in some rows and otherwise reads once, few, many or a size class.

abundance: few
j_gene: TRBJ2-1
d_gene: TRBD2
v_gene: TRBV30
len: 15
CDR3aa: CACASGASSYNEQFF
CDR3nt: TGTGCCTGTGCTAGCGGGGCAAGCTCCTACAATGAGCAGTTCTTC

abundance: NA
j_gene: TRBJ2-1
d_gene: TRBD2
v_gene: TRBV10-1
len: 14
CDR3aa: CASSLSGSVNEQFF
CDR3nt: TGCGCCAGCAGTTTAAGCGGGAGTGTCAATGAGCAGTTCTTC

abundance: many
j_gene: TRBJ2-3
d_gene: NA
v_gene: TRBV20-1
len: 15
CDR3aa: CSASEDGRITDTQYF
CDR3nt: TGCAGTGCTAGTGAGGACGGAAGGATCACAGATACGCAGTATTTT

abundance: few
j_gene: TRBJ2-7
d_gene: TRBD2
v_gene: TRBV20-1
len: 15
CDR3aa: CSATSGSRSSYEQYF
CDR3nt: TGCAGTGCTACTAGCGGGAGCCGAAGCTCCTACGAGCAGTACTTC

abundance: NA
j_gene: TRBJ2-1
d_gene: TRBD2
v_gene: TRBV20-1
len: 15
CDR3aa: CSVLPLAGDQNEQFF
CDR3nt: TGCAGTGTCCTACCCCTAGCGGGAGACCAAAATGAGCAGTTCTTC

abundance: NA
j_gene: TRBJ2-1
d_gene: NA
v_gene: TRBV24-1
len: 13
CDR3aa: CATSRGGSNEQFF
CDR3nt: TGTGCCACCAGCCGCGGAGGATCCAATGAGCAGTTCTTC

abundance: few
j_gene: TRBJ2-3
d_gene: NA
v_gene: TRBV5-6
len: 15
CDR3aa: CASSLLTGKADTQYF
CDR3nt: TGTGCCAGCAGCTTGCTCACAGGGAAGGCAGATACGCAGTATTTT

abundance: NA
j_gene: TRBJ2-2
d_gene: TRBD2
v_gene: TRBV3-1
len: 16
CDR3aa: CASSHRASGSRGELFF
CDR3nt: TGTGCCAGCAGCCACAGGGCTAGCGGGAGCAGAGGGGAGCTGTTTTTT

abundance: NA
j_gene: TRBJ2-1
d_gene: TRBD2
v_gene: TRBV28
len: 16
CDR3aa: CASSAGLANFYNEQFF
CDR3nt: TGTGCCAGCAGTGCGGGACTAGCGAATTTTTACAATGAGCAGTTCTTC

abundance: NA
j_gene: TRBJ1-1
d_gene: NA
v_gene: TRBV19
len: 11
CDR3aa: CASSIPTEAFF
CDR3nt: TGTGCCAGTAGTATACCCACTGAAGCTTTCTTT